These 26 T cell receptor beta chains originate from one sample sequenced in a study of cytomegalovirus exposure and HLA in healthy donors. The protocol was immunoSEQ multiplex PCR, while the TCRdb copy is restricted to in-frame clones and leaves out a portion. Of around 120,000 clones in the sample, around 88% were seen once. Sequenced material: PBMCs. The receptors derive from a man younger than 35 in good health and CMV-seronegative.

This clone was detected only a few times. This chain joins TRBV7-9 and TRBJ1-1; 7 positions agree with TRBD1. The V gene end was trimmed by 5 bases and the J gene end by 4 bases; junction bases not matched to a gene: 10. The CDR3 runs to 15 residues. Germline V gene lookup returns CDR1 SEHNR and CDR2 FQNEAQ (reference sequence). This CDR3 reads CASSRQTGLTTEAFF. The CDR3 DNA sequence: TGTGCCAGCAGCCGCCAGACAGGGTTGACCACTGAAGCTTTCTTT.

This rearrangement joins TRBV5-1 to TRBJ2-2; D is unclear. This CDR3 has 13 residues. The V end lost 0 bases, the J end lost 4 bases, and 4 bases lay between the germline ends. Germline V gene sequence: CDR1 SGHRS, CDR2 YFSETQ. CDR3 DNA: TGCGCCAGCAGCTTGGTAGTCACCGGGGAGCTGTTTTTT. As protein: CASSLVVTGELFF.

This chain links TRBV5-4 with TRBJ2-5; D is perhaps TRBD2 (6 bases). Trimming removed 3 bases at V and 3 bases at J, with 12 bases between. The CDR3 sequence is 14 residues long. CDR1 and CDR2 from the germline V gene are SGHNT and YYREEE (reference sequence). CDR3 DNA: TGTGCCAGCAGCTGGAGGGACCTAGAAGAGACCCAGTACTTC. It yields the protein CASSWRDLEETQYF.

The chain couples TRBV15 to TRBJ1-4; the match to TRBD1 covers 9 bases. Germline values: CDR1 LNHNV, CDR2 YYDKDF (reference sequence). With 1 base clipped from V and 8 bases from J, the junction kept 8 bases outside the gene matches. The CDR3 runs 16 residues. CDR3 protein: CATSRVEGQGREKLFF. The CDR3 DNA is TGTGCCACCAGCAGAGTTGAGGGACAGGGTCGGGAAAAACTGTTTTTT. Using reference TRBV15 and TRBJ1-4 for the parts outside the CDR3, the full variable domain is DAMVIQNPRYQVTQFGKPVTLSCSQTLNHNVMYWYQQKSSQAPKLLFHYYDKDFNNEADTPDNFQSRRPNTSFCFLDIRSPGLGDTAMYLCATSRVEGQGREKLFFGSGTQLSVL.

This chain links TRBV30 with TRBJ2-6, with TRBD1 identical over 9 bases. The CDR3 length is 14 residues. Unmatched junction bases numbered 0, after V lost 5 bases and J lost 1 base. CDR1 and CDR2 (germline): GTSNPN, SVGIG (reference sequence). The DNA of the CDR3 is TGTGCCTGGGGACAGGGGTCTGGGGCCAACGTCCTGACTTTC. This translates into CAWGQGSGANVLTF.

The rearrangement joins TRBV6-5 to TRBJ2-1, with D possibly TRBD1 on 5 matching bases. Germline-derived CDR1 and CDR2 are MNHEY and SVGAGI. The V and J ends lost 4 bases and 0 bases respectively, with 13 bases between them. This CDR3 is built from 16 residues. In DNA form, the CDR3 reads TGTGCCAGCAGTTCGGACACGGTGAGCTCCTACAATGAGCAGTTCTTC. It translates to CASSSDTVSSYNEQFF.

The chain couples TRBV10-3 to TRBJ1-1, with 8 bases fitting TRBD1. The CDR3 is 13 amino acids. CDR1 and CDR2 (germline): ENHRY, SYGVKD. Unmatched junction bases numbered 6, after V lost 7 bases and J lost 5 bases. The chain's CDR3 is CAINGQGGTEAFF. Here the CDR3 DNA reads TGTGCCATCAATGGACAGGGAGGGACTGAAGCTTTCTTT.

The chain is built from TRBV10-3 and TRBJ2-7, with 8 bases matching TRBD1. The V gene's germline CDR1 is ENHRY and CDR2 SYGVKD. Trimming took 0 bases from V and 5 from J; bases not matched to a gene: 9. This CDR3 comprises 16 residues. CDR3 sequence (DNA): TGTGCCATCAGTGAGTCGTGGACAGGGAATTCGAACGAGCAGTACTTC. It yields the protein CAISESWTGNSNEQYF.

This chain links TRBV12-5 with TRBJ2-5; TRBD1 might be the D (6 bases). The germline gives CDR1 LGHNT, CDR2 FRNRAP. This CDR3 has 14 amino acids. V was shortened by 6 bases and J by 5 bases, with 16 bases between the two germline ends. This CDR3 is CASGLGQKRETQYF. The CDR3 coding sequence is TGTGCTAGTGGCTTAGGACAGAAGAGGGAGACCCAGTACTTC.

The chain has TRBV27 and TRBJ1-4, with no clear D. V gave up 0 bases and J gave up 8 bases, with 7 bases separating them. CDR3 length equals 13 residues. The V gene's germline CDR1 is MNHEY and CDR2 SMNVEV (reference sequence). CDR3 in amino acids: CASSLSRREKLFF. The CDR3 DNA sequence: TGTGCCAGCAGTTTATCTAGGAGGGAAAAACTGTTTTTT.

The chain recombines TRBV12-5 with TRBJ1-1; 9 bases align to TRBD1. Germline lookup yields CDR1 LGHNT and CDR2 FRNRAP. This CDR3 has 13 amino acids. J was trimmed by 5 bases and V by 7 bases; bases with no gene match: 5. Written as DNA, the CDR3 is TGTGCTAGTGCCAAAGACAGGGGGACTGAAGCTTTCTTT. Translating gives CASAKDRGTEAFF. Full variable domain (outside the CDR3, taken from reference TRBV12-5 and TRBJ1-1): DARVTQTPRHKVTEMGQEVTMRCQPILGHNTVFWYRQTMMQGLELLAYFRNRAPLDDSGMPKDRFSAEMPDATLATLKIQPSEPRDSAVYFCASAKDRGTEAFFGQGTRLTVV.

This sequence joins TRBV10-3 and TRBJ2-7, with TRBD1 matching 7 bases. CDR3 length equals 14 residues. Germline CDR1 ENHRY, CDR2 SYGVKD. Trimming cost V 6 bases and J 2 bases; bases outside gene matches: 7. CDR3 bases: TGTGCCATCAGGAGGGGACAGAATACCTACGAGCAGTACTTC. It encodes CAIRRGQNTYEQYF.

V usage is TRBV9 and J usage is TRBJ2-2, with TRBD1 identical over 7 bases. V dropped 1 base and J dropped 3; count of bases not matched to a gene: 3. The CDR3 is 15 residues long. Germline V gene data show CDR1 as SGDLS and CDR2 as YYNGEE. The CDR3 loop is CASSVRQGDTGELFF. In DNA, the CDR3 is TGTGCCAGCAGCGTAAGACAGGGAGACACCGGGGAGCTGTTTTTT.

The CDR3, as DNA: TGTGCCAGCAGCAGGGCGGGTGGGGCCAACGTCCTGACTTTC. It encodes CASSRAGGANVLTF. This chain uses TRBV14 with TRBJ2-6; perhaps TRBD2 as D (5 bases). The V gene lost 5 bases and the J gene lost 3 bases, with 8 bases spanning the gap. The CDR3 runs to 14 residues. Germline V gives CDR1 SGHDN, CDR2 FVKESK.

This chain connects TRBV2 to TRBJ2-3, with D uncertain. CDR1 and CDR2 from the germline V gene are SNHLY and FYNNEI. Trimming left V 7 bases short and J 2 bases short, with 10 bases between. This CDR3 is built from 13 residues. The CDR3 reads CASNALLTDTQYF. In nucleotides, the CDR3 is TGTGCCAGCAATGCACTACTCACAGATACGCAGTATTTT.

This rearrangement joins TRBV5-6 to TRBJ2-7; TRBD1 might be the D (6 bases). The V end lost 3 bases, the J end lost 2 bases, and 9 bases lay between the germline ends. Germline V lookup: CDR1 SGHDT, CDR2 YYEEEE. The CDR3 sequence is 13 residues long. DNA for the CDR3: TGTGCCAGCAGCTCGGACAGAACCTACGAGCAGTACTTC. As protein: CASSSDRTYEQYF.

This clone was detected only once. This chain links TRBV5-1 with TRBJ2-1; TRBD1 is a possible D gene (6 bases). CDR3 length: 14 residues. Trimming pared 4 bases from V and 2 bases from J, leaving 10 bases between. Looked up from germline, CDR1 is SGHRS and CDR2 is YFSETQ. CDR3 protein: CASSTDSTYNEQFF. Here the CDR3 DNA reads TGCGCCAGCAGCACGGACAGTACCTACAATGAGCAGTTCTTC.

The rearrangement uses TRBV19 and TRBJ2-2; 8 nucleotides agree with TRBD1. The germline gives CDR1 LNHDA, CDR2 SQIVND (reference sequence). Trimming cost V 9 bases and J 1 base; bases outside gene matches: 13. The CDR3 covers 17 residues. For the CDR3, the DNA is TGTGCCAGCCGTCCGGATGCAGGGGGCCAGAACACCGGGGAGCTGTTTTTT. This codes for CASRPDAGGQNTGELFF. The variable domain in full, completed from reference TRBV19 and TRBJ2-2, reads DGGITQSPKYLFRKEGQNVTLSCEQNLNHDAMYWYRQDPGQGLRLIYYSQIVNDFQKGDIAEGYSVSREKKESFPLTVTSAQKNPTAFYLCASRPDAGGQNTGELFFGEGSRLTVL.

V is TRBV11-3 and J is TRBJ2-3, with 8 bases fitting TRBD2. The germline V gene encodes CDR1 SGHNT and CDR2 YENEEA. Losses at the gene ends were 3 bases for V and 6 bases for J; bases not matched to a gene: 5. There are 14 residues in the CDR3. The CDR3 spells CASSFGLATDTQYF. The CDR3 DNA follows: TGTGCCAGCAGCTTCGGACTAGCTACGGATACGCAGTATTTT.

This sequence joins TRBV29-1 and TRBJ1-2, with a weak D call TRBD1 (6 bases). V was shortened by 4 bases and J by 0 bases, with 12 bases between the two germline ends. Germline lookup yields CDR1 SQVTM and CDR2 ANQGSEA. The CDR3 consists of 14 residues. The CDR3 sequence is CSVGRTDANYGYTF. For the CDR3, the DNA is TGCAGCGTTGGGCGGACAGATGCTAACTATGGCTACACCTTC.

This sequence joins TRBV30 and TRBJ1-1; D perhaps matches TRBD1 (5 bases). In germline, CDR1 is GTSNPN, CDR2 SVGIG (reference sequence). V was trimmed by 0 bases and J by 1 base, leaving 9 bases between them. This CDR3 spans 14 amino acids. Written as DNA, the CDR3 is TGTGCCTGGAGTGTACAAGGGGCGAACACTGAAGCTTTCTTT. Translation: CAWSVQGANTEAFF.

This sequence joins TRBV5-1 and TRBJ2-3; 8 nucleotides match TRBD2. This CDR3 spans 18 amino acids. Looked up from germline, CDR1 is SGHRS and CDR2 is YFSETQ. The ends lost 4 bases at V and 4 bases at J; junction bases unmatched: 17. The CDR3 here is CASSPRTSGLGGADTQYF. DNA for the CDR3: TGCGCCAGCAGCCCCCGTACTAGCGGCCTAGGGGGGGCAGATACGCAGTATTTT.

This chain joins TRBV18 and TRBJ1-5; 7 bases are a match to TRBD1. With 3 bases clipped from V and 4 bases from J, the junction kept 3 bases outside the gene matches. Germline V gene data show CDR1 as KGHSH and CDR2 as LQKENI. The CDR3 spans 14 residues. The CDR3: CASSPRQGNQPQHF. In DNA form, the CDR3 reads TGTGCCAGCTCACCCCGACAGGGTAATCAGCCCCAGCATTTT.

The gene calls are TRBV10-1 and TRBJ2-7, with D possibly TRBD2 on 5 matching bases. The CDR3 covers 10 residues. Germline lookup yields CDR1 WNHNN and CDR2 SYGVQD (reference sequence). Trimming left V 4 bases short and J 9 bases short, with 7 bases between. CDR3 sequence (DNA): TGCGCCAGCAGTGGGAGGTGGCAGTACTTC. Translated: CASSGRWQYF.

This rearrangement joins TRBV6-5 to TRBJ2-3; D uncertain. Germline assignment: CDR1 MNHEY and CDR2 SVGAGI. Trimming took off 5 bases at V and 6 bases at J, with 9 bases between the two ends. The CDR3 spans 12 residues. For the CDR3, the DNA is TGTGCCAGCAGTAGCATCGGGGATACGCAGTATTTT. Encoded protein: CASSSIGDTQYF.

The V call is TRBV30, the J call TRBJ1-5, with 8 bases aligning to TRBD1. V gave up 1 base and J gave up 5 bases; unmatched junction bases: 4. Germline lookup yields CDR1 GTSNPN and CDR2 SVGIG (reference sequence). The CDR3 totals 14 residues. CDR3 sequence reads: CAWSGDRGDQPQHF. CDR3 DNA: TGTGCCTGGAGTGGAGACAGGGGAGATCAGCCCCAGCATTTT. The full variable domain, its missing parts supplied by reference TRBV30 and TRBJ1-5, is SQTIHQWPATLVQPVGSPLSLECTVEGTSNPNLYWYRQAAGRGLQLLFYSVGIGQISSEVPQNLSASRPQDRQFILSSKKLLLSDSGFYLCAWSGDRGDQPQHFGDGTRLSIL.